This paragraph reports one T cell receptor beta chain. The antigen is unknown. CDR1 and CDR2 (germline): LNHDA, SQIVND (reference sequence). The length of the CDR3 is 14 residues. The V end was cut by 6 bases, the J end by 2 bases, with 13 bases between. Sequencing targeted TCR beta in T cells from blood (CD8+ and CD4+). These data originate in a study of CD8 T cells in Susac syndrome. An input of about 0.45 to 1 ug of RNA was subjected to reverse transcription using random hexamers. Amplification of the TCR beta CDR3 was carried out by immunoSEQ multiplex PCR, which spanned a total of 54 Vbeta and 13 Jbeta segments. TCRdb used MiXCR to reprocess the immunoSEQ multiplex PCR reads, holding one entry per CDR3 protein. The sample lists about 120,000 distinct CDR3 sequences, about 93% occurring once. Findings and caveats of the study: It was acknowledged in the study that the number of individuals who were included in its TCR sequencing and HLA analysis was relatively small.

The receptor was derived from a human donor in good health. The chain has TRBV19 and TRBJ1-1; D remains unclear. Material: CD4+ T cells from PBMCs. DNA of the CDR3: TGTGCCAGTAGCGCTAGTCGTAAAAACACTGAAGCTTTCTTT. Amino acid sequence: CASSASRKNTEAFF.